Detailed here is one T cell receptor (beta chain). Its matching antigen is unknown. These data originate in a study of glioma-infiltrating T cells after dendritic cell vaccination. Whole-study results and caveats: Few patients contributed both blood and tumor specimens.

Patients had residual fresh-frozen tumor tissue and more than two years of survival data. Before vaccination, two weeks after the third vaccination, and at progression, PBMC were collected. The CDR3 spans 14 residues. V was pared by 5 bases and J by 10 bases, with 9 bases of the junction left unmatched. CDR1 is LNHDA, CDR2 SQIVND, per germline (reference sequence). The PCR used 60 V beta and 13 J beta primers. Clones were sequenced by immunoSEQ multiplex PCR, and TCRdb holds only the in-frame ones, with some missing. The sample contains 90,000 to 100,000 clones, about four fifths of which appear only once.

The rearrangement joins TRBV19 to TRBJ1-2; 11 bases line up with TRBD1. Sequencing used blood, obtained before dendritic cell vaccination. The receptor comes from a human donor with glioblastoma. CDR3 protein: CASSRTGTGGLYTF. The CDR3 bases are TGTGCCAGTAGTCGAACCGGGACAGGGGGTCTCTACACCTTC.